Listed below are T cell receptor beta chains from one sample, sequenced in a study of patients and donors after allogeneic stem cell transplantation. TCRdb independently ran MiXCR on the RT-PCR reads; one entry per CDR3 protein. Among about a million distinct CDR3 sequences, approximately 18% were seen once, and the ten largest hold about 6%. Material for sequencing was blood, either unsorted or a sorted T cell fraction (not recorded which). These receptors were taken from a human donor who was either an allogeneic HSCT recipient or a stem cell or donor lymphocyte infusion donor (not recorded which). It is not recorded whose cells these are; they may come from a transplant donor. Each CDR3 is given without its conserved first and last residue.

ASSYRAAGRNYGYT	TRBV6-2/TRBV6-3	TRBJ1-2
ASSLVVTSGIQETQY	TRBV5-1	TRBJ2-5
AISSGLGETQY	TRBV10-3	TRBJ2-5
SARATSGKAYEQY	TRBV20-1	TRBJ2-7
ASSWQGPQETQY	TRBV11-3	TRBJ2-5
AWSVRQGGQPQH	TRBV30	TRBJ1-5
ASSFGATDNEQF	TRBV7-9	TRBJ2-1
SASSSGRPSYEQY	TRBV20-1	TRBJ2-7
ASSQGTGGWRTDTQY	TRBV4-1	TRBJ2-3
STERDRQVASQY	TRBV29-1	TRBJ2-5
AISEWRGSPGNQPQH	TRBV10-3	TRBJ1-5
ATRPGPTYGYT	TRBV10-2	TRBJ1-2
ASSPGRRGTEAF	TRBV9	TRBJ1-1
AISFRLAAYNEQF	TRBV10-3	TRBJ2-1
ASSRRTSGTDTQY	TRBV11-2	TRBJ2-3
ASSLAPLGETQY	TRBV5-1	TRBJ2-5
ASSLEASGANVLT	TRBV5-1	TRBJ2-6
ASSSGLAAPSYEQY	TRBV9	TRBJ2-7
ASSLYGSGENTGELF	TRBV5-6	TRBJ2-2
SAPGQGSGNEQF	TRBV20-1	TRBJ2-1
ASSFFRDREGSDTQY	TRBV7-8	TRBJ2-3
SARDERVNTEAF	TRBV20-1	TRBJ1-1
ATSRGGNTEAF	TRBV15	TRBJ1-1
ASGFGDRSDHGYT	TRBV12-5	TRBJ1-2
SASILTYNEQF	TRBV20-1	TRBJ2-1
ASSQPRRQGNSPLH	TRBV16	TRBJ1-6
ASTGGQWGGTAF	TRBV6-1	TRBJ1-1